Following are 16 T cell receptor beta chains from one sample sequenced in a study of T cells in localized non-small cell lung cancer. Profiling relied on immunoSEQ multiplex PCR, and the TCRdb table lists in-frame clones only, not all of them. The table records tens of thousands of clones, around 79% of them present only once. Source: peripheral blood, taken before any cancer treatment. These receptors originate from a male donor older than 55 with stage III squamous cell lung carcinoma.

The V and J genes are TRBV6-5 and TRBJ2-1, with D unclear. V was clipped by 5 bases and J by 0 bases, with 8 bases between them. Germline CDR1 reads MNHEY; CDR2 reads SVGAGI. The CDR3 consists of 14 residues. The CDR3 region is CASSPSHSYNEQFF. The CDR3 DNA follows: TGTGCCAGCAGTCCCAGTCACTCCTACAATGAGCAGTTCTTC.

The chain has TRBV9 and TRBJ2-1; D is undetermined. This CDR3 region has 13 residues. V was cut by 0 bases and J by 3 bases, with 4 bases left in between. Looked up from germline, CDR1 is SGDLS and CDR2 is YYNGEE. CDR3 in DNA: TGTGCCAGCAGCGTAGACGGCTACAATGAGCAGTTCTTC. It encodes CASSVDGYNEQFF.

This clone was counted once. The rearrangement links TRBV19 to TRBJ2-3, with D possibly being TRBD1 (5 bases). CDR1 and CDR2 from the germline V gene are LNHDA and SQIVND (reference sequence). Deletions cut 2 bases from V and 6 bases from J, with 15 bases between. The CDR3 is 15 amino acids. This CDR3 reads CASSIMGLPGDTQYF. CDR3 bases: TGTGCCAGTAGTATAATGGGGCTACCAGGGGATACGCAGTATTTT.

The rearrangement uses TRBV5-8 and TRBJ1-6; D might be TRBD1 (5 bases). The CDR3 consists of 15 residues. Trimming cost V 7 bases and J 5 bases, with 16 bases left between them. CDR1 is SGHTS, CDR2 YDEGEE, per germline. The CDR3 DNA follows: TGTGCCAGCCTTGGGGTTAGGGGCAATAATTCACCCCTCCACTTT. Residues: CASLGVRGNNSPLHF.

The chain recombines TRBV7-2 with TRBJ1-5; maybe TRBD1 (5 bases). The CDR3 sequence is 14 residues long. Trimming took off 2 bases at V and 6 bases at J, with 11 bases between the two ends. The germline gives CDR1 SGHTA, CDR2 FQGNSA. This CDR3 reads CASSLLIGGQPQHF. CDR3 in DNA: TGTGCCAGCAGCTTACTAATTGGGGGTCAGCCCCAGCATTTT.

The chain recombines TRBV19 with TRBJ1-5; no clear D gene. This CDR3 has 19 amino acids. Trimming shortened V by 5 bases and J by 0 bases, and 23 bases separated the two germline ends. CDR1 LNHDA and CDR2 SQIVND come from the germline V gene (reference sequence). CDR3 residues: CASSAYLRAQRDSNQPQHF. CDR3 sequence (DNA): TGTGCCAGTAGTGCATATCTCCGGGCCCAGAGGGATAGCAATCAGCCCCAGCATTTT.

In nucleotides, the CDR3 is TGCAGCGCCAAGGACACCTACGAGCAGTACTTC. This translates into CSAKDTYEQYF. The chain is built from TRBV29-1 and TRBJ2-7; D might be TRBD1 (5 bases). This CDR3 spans 11 amino acids. Trimming left V 7 bases short and J 2 bases short, with 9 bases between. Germline CDR1 and CDR2: SQVTM and ANQGSEA.

The gene calls are TRBV20-1 and TRBJ2-5; D is unresolved. The CDR3 totals 10 residues. V lost 5 bases and J 2 bases, leaving 3 bases between the germline ends. Looked up from germline, CDR1 is DFQATT and CDR2 is SNEGSKA (reference sequence). The CDR3 spells CSAGQETQYF. The CDR3 DNA sequence: TGCAGTGCTGGGCAAGAGACCCAGTACTTC.

V and J are TRBV5-1 and TRBJ1-4; D uncertain. With 0 bases removed from V and 6 bases from J, the gap between germline ends came to 3 bases. From germline, CDR1 is SGHRS and CDR2 YFSETQ. The CDR3 contains 12 residues. The CDR3 coding sequence is TGCGCCAGCAGCTTGGGTGATGAAAAACTGTTTTTT. Translating it yields CASSLGDEKLFF.

The chain combines TRBV5-4 with TRBJ2-6; D is ambiguous. Germline loops: CDR1 SGHNT, CDR2 YYREEE (reference sequence). Trimming took 0 bases from V and 3 from J, leaving 4 bases between them. The CDR3 loop spans 14 amino acids. The DNA for the CDR3 is TGTGCCAGCAGCTTGGGGTTTGGGGCCAACGTCCTGACTTTC. It specifies CASSLGFGANVLTF.

V usage is TRBV19 and J usage is TRBJ1-1; 10 bases fit TRBD1. J lost 5 bases, V lost 4 bases, and 7 bases had no gene match. The germline V gene has CDR1 LNHDA and CDR2 SQIVND (reference sequence). The CDR3 totals 15 residues. CDR3 sequence reads: CASSTRTGGRTEAFF. CDR3 DNA: TGTGCCAGTAGTACAAGGACAGGGGGGAGAACTGAAGCTTTCTTT.

The V and J genes are TRBV9 and TRBJ2-1, with no clear D. Trimming cost V 3 bases and J 3 bases, with 13 bases left between them. Germline V lookup: CDR1 SGDLS, CDR2 YYNGEE. CDR3 length: 15 residues. In DNA form, the CDR3 reads TGTGCCAGCAGCGGACACCATCTCCTCTACAATGAGCAGTTCTTC. Protein: CASSGHHLLYNEQFF.

The rearrangement uses TRBV7-2 and TRBJ2-4; 10 nucleotides line up with TRBD2. This CDR3 is built from 15 residues. Per germline, CDR1 SGHTA and CDR2 FQGNSA. With V trimmed by 3 bases and J by 4 bases, 3 bases remained unmatched. The CDR3 nucleotides read TGTGCCAGCAGCTTCTCTAGCGGGAGTAAAAACATTCAGTACTTC. The encoded protein is CASSFSSGSKNIQYF.

This chain links TRBV19 with TRBJ2-2; TRBD1 matches 11 bases. V was pared by 8 bases and J by 3 bases, with 2 bases of the junction left unmatched. The CDR3 runs to 14 residues. The V gene's germline CDR1 is LNHDA and CDR2 SQIVND (reference sequence). Here the CDR3 reads CASRTGGDTGELFF. CDR3 in DNA: TGTGCCAGTCGGACAGGGGGCGACACCGGGGAGCTGTTTTTT.

V is TRBV29-1 and J is TRBJ1-3; 7 nucleotides match TRBD1. This CDR3 contains 14 residues. J lost 3 bases, V lost 0 bases, and 2 bases had no gene match. CDR1 and CDR2 (germline): SQVTM, ANQGSEA. As DNA, the CDR3 is TGCAGCGTTGAAGAGACAGGGTTTGGAAACACCATATATTTT. This encodes CSVEETGFGNTIYF.

V and J are TRBV2 and TRBJ2-5; TRBD2 agrees at 13 bases. The CDR3 length is 14 residues. Germline trimming cut 5 bases from V and 4 bases from J; bases unmatched to any gene: 1. Germline CDR1 is SNHLY and CDR2 is FYNNEI. CDR3 sequence reads: CASSRTSGRETQYF. The CDR3 DNA sequence: TGTGCCAGCAGTCGGACTAGCGGGAGAGAGACCCAGTACTTC.